This TCR beta chain was found in a study of CD8 T cells in ankylosing spondylitis. Study results and caveats: Among TCR beta sequences, a motif of several highly homologous variants appeared characteristic of ankylosing spondylitis blood.

Notes on this clonotype: Its antigen is not identified.

TCRdb re-called the 5' RACE reads with MiXCR, one entry per CDR3 protein. The sample includes under 850,000 distinct CDR3 sequences, roughly 19% of them seen just once. CDR1 WNHNN and CDR2 SYGVQD come from the germline V gene (reference sequence). The ends were cut back, 5 bases at V and 8 bases at J, with 12 bases in the middle. This CDR3 contains 12 residues. The V call is TRBV10-1, the J call TRBJ2-5; D call uncertain. Sequencing used blood, either unsorted or a sorted T cell fraction (not recorded which). This TCR was sampled from a male donor with ankylosing spondylitis. The CDR3 bases are TGCGCCAGCAGTCTAGGAATAGGCACCCAGTACTTC. Translated: CASSLGIGTQYF.